The T cell receptor beta chain described here comes from a study of T cell responses to AZD1222 COVID-19 vaccine. Broader study findings: The breadth and depth of Spike-specific TCRs increased once two AZD1222 doses had been given.

The CDR3 spans 16 residues. Per the germline V gene, CDR1 is SGHNT and CDR2 is YYREEE (reference sequence). V dropped 3 bases and J dropped 1; count of bases not matched to a gene: 9. Turning to this clone: Its antigen is not identified.

The protocol was immunoSEQ multiplex PCR, while the TCRdb copy is restricted to in-frame clones and leaves out a portion. The table has about 150,000 clones, approximately 90% seen once; the top ten hold about 3.8%. The rearrangement links TRBV5-4 to TRBJ1-2; 7 bases fit TRBD1. This TCR was sampled from an adult in good health. Source: peripheral blood, taken on day 0 of AZD1222 vaccination. The CDR3 coding sequence is TGTGCCAGCAGCTCACCTGGACAGGAGTATAACTATGGCTACACCTTC. Encoded protein: CASSSPGQEYNYGYTF.